This entry features one T cell receptor (beta chain) sequence. The PCR ran on 60 Vbeta and 13 Jbeta primers. Clones were read by immunoSEQ multiplex PCR, and TCRdb kept only the in-frame ones, dropping some. Altogether approximately 210,000 clones are present, around 75% being singletons, with the ten largest covering roughly 1.4%. This entry belongs to a study of cytomegalovirus exposure and HLA in healthy donors. Per the germline V gene, CDR1 is MNHNS and CDR2 is SASEGT. CDR3 size: 15 residues. With 5 bases clipped from V and 0 bases from J, the junction kept 3 bases outside the gene matches. The V gene is TRBV6-1, the J gene TRBJ1-1, with 10 positions matching TRBD1. The source is a woman aged 45-65 years in good health and CMV-seronegative. Source material: PBMCs. CDR3 in amino acids: CASSMGQGMNTEAFF. CDR3 nucleotide sequence: TGTGCCAGCAGTATGGGACAGGGGATGAACACTGAAGCTTTCTTT.